These T cell receptor beta chains were read from a single sample in a study of early stage breast cancer tumors. Assay used: immunoSEQ multiplex PCR; TCRdb lists only in-frame clones, some missing. This sample has approximately 39,000 clones, with approximately 74% found just once. The specimen sequenced was blood. The receptors were sampled from a person in their sixties or seventies with breast cancer. CDR3s include the opening cysteine and the closing phenylalanine or tryptophan. The order of the fields is V gene, J gene, CDR3 protein.

TRBV5-1	TRBJ1-2	CASSLDTGWYGYTF
TRBV4-1	TRBJ1-5	CASSQGRQKTSNQPQHF
TRBV2	TRBJ2-5	CASMRGTSGQETQYF
TRBV27	TRBJ2-2	CASSPGLRTGELFF
TRBV7-9	TRBJ2-3	CASTGGWRDSDTQYF
TRBV19	TRBJ2-3	CASSRTHSSTDTQYF
TRBV7-3	TRBJ1-2	CASSPTGGGSYTF
TRBV5-1	TRBJ1-5	CASSYGTGSNQPQHF
TRBV11-3	TRBJ2-3	CASSVTGIRGDTQYF
TRBV7-9	TRBJ2-1	CASTLSYGGPYNEQFF
TRBV7-8	TRBJ1-4	CASSYRSGQYNEKLFF
TRBV14	TRBJ1-2	CASSQDHARVNGYTF
TRBV7-9	TRBJ1-4	CASSSSGGTNEKLFF
TRBV7-2	TRBJ2-2	CASSERGGTGELFF
TRBV6-6	TRBJ2-2	CASSYSGQTTGELFF
TRBV7-6	TRBJ2-7	CASSPRRGPYEQYF
TRBV28	TRBJ2-3	CASSSWTGQYF
TRBV11-2	TRBJ1-5	CASSFGTGAAEPQHF
TRBV15	TRBJ2-1	CATSSRGRPEQFF
TRBV4-1	TRBJ2-5	CASSQEASGGLETQYF
TRBV6-1	TRBJ1-2	CASSIDAFAGYTF
TRBV7-9	TRBJ2-2	CASSSNPNTGELFF
TRBV6-5	TRBJ2-7	CATAGGSSYEQYF
TRBV5-1	TRBJ2-4	CASRKGYDRKNIQYF
TRBV11-3	TRBJ2-3	CASSLDTSGGAGTDTQYF
TRBV5-1	TRBJ2-7	CASKKDSGAYEQYF